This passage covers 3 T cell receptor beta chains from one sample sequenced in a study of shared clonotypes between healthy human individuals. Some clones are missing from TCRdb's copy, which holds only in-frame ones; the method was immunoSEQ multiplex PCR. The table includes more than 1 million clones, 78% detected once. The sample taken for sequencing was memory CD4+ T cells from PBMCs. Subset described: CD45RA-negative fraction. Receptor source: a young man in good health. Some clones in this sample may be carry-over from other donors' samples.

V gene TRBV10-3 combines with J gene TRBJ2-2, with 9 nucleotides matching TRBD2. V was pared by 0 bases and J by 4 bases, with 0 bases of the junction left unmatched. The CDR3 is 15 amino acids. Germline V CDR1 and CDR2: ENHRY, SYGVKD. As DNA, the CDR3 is TGTGCCATCAGTGAGTCTAGCGGGAGCACCGGGGAGCTGTTTTTT. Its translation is CAISESSGSTGELFF.

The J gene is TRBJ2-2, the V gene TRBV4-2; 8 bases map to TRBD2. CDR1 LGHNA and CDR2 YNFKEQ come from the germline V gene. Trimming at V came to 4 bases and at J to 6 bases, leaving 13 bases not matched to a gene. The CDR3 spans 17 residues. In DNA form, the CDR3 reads TGTGCCAGCAGCCCCTCCCTGGGGACTAGTTTGTCCGGGGAGCTGTTTTTT. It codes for CASSPSLGTSLSGELFF.

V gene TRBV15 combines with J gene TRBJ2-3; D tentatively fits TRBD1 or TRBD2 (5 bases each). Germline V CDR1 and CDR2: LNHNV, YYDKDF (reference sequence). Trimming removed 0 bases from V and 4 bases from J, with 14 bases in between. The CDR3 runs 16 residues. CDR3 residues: CATSRDSLGRADTQYF. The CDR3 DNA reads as TGTGCCACCAGCAGAGATAGTCTGGGACGCGCAGATACGCAGTATTTT.